Listed below are T cell receptor beta chains from one sample, sequenced in a study of T-cell reconstitution after alpha-beta-depleted transplantation in children. TCRdb re-derived calls from the PCR reads in MiXCR, one entry per CDR3 protein. The sample records 440,000 or so distinct CDR3 sequences, 43% being singletons. This specimen was PBMCs, taken before TCRalphabeta/CD19-depleted stem cell transplant. These receptors were taken from a girl aged 2 to 9 with aplastic anemia, due to receive a stem cell transplant. CDR3s include the opening cysteine and the closing phenylalanine or tryptophan. The D gene is left open where the match is weak. Only some rows state a clone size, as once, few, many or a class for expanded clones.

j_call d_call cdr3_length clone_size v_call cdr3_nt cdr3_aa
TRBJ2-5 NA 15 NA TRBV7-9 TGTGCCAGCAGCCCGACGGCAGGGTTGGCTGAGACCCAGTACTTC CASSPTAGLAETQYF
TRBJ2-2 NA 16 few TRBV7-2 TGTGCCAGCAGCAAACGAACAGGGCGGAACACCGGGGAGCTGTTTTTT CASSKRTGRNTGELFF
TRBJ2-3 TRBD2 17 NA TRBV7-8 TGTGCCAGCGGCCGTCGAGGTAGCGGGTTGAATCTGGATACGCAGTATTTT CASGRRGSGLNLDTQYF
TRBJ2-3 NA 15 few TRBV7-3 TGTGCCACTCAGCTTAGGGGAACAGGCACAGATACGCAGTATTTT CATQLRGTGTDTQYF
TRBJ1-5 NA 10 NA TRBV10-3 TGTGCCATAGGGAGGCAGCCCCAGCATTTT CAIGRQPQHF
TRBJ2-1 NA 14 NA TRBV20-1 TGCAGTGCCCAAGCGGCTAGCTCCTACAATGAGCAGTTCTTC CSAQAASSYNEQFF
TRBJ2-6 TRBD1 17 NA TRBV10-2 TGCGCCAGCAGGACAGGGGGGCCTGACTCTGGGGCCAACGTCCTGACTTTC CASRTGGPDSGANVLTF
TRBJ2-3 TRBD2 18 NA TRBV20-1 TGCAGTGCAAACGGACTAGCGGGGGGGCAGGGCGGCACAGATACGCAGTATTTT CSANGLAGGQGGTDTQYF
TRBJ2-3 NA 18 NA TRBV7-6 TGTGCCAGCAGCTTAGCGCAGTGGAAAGGGGGGAGCACAGATACGCAGTATTTT CASSLAQWKGGSTDTQYF
TRBJ2-5 NA 13 few TRBV5-6 TGTGCCAGCAGCACCGGACGCAAAGAGACCCAGTACTTC CASSTGRKETQYF
TRBJ2-1 NA 14 many TRBV29-1 TGCAGCGCGACTCCGGCTAGCTCCTACAATGAGCAGTTCTTC CSATPASSYNEQFF
TRBJ2-1 NA 15 many TRBV12-3/TRBV12-4 TGTGCCAGCAGCCTTGACGGCCACTCCTACAATGAGCAGTTCTTC CASSLDGHSYNEQFF
TRBJ2-2 NA 13 many TRBV7-9 TGTGCCAGCAGCGTTCTTAACACCGGGGAGCTGTTTTTT CASSVLNTGELFF
TRBJ2-7 TRBD2 17 many TRBV5-4 TGTGCCAGCAGCCCGGGACTAGCGGGAGGGCTCTCCTACGAGCAGTACTTC CASSPGLAGGLSYEQYF
TRBJ2-7 NA 15 NA TRBV2 TGTGCCAGCAGCACTACCAGGTGGGGGGCAGGTGAGCAGTACTTC CASSTTRWGAGEQYF
TRBJ2-7 NA 15 many TRBV7-2 TGTGCCAGCAGCTCTTACCCCTGGGGCCAATACGAGCAGTACTTC CASSSYPWGQYEQYF
TRBJ2-1 TRBD2 16 few TRBV20-1 TGCAGTGCTAGAGATTCGCTAGCGGGAGCAGTCAATGAGCAGTTCTTC CSARDSLAGAVNEQFF
TRBJ1-5 NA 12 NA TRBV5-1 TGCGCCAGCAGCTTGACGATCAGGCCCCAGCATTTT CASSLTIRPQHF
TRBJ2-1 NA 14 NA TRBV12-5 TGTGCTAGTGGTTCAGGGACAATCCCCAATGAGCAGTTCTTC CASGSGTIPNEQFF
TRBJ1-2 NA 15 many TRBV7-9 TGTGCCAGCACCACCGACGGAGTATACCCCTATGGCTACACCTTC CASTTDGVYPYGYTF
TRBJ1-3 NA 14 many TRBV4-1 TGCGCCAGCAGCCAAGATCCCCGGCGGAACACCATATATTTT CASSQDPRRNTIYF
TRBJ2-2 NA 14 few TRBV20-1 TGCAGTGCTACTCAGGGAGCGAACACCGGGGAGCTGTTTTTT CSATQGANTGELFF
TRBJ2-7 TRBD2 14 NA TRBV6-2/TRBV6-3 TGTGCCAGCAGTTACCGGGAGGAATCCTACGAGCAGTACTTC CASSYREESYEQYF
TRBJ2-1 TRBD1 11 NA TRBV27 TGTGCCAGCACAGGGGGTAGTGAGCAGTTCTTC CASTGGSEQFF
TRBJ1-5 NA 12 many TRBV12-3/TRBV12-4 TGTGCCAGCAGTTCATCCCCTCAGCCCCAGCATTTT CASSSSPQPQHF
TRBJ1-4 NA 14 many TRBV5-1 TGCGCCAGCAGCTTGAGTTCGACTAATGAAAAACTGTTTTTT CASSLSSTNEKLFF